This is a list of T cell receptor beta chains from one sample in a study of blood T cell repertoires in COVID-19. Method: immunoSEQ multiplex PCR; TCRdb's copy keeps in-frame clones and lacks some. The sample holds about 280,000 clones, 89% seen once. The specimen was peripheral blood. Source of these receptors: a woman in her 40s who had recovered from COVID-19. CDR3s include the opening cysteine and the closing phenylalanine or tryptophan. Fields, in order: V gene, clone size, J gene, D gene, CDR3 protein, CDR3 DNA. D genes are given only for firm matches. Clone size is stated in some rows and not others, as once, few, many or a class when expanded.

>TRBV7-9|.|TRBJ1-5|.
CASSPEGVDQPQHF
TGTGCCAGCAGCCCCGAGGGGGTTGATCAGCCCCAGCATTTT
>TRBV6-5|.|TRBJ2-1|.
CASRRPDSSYNEQFF
TGTGCCAGCAGGCGGCCTGATAGCTCCTACAATGAGCAGTTCTTC
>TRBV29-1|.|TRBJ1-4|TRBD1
CSALTGGLYNEKLFF
TGCAGCGCCCTGACAGGGGGTCTCTATAATGAAAAACTGTTTTTT
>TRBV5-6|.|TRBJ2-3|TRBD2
CASSRGLAVSLWDTQYF
TGTGCCAGCAGCCGTGGACTAGCGGTTTCACTGTGGGATACGCAGTATTTT
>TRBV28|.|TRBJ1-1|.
CASSSSRDTEAFF
TGTGCCAGCAGTTCATCACGGGACACTGAAGCTTTCTTT
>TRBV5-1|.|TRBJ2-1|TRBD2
CASSLFLSGRAAGHEQFF
TGCGCCAGCAGCTTGTTTCTCAGCGGGAGGGCCGCTGGCCATGAGCAGTTCTTC
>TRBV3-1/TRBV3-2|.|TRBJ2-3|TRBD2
CASSLAGVTDTQYF
TGTGCCAGCAGCCTAGCGGGAGTGACAGATACGCAGTATTTT
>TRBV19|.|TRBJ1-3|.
CASSTQPGSGNTIYF
TGTGCCAGTAGTACGCAACCGGGCTCTGGAAACACCATATATTTT
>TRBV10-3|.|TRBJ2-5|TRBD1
CAISVGQGESKTQYF
TGTGCCATCAGTGTCGGACAGGGGGAGAGTAAGACCCAGTACTTC
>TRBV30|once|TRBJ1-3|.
CACKATVLGNTIYF
TGTGCCTGTAAAGCGACAGTGCTGGGAAACACCATATATTTT
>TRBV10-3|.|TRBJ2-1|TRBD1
CAISEIGTGYGDEQFF
TGTGCCATCAGTGAAATAGGGACAGGGTATGGCGATGAGCAGTTCTTC
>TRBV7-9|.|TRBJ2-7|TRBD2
CASSPPGGYEQYF
TGTGCCAGCAGCCCGCCCGGGGGGTACGAGCAGTACTTC
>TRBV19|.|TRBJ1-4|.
CASSPGQGEKLFF
TGTGCCAGTAGTCCGGGACAAGGCGAAAAACTGTTTTTT
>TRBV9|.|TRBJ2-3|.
CASSPVGDTQYF
TGTGCCAGCAGCCCGGTCGGAGATACGCAGTATTTT
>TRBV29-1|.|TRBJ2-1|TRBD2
CSVASVAGVNEQFF
TGCAGCGTAGCATCGGTAGCGGGAGTCAATGAGCAGTTCTTC
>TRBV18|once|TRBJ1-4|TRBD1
CASSPPRTGNEKLFF
TGTGCCAGCTCACCACCGCGGACAGGGAATGAAAAACTGTTTTTT
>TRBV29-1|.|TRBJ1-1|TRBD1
CSVARQGQFTEAFF
TGCAGCGTAGCGAGACAGGGTCAGTTCACTGAAGCTTTCTTT
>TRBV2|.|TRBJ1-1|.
CASSETEMNTEAFF
TGTGCCAGCAGTGAGACAGAAATGAACACTGAAGCTTTCTTT
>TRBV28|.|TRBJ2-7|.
CASSRTGETYEQYF
TGTGCCAGCAGTCGAACAGGAGAAACCTACGAGCAGTACTTC
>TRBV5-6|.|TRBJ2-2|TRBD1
CASSGGTGGAGTGELFF
TGTGCCAGCAGCGGCGGGACAGGGGGCGCTGGCACCGGGGAGCTGTTTTTT
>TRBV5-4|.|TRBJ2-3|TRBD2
CASSSKGLAGANDTQYF
TGTGCCAGCAGCTCAAAGGGACTAGCGGGAGCAAACGATACGCAGTATTTT
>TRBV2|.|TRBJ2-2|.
CARGAGRELFF
TGTGCCAGAGGGGCAGGGAGGGAGCTGTTTTTT
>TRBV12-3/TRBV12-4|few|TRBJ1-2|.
CASSFWEEGYTF
TGTGCCAGCAGTTTTTGGGAGGAAGGCTACACCTTC
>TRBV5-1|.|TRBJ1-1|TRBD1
CASSTGVRTEAFF
TGCGCCAGCTCTACAGGGGTTAGGACTGAAGCTTTCTTT
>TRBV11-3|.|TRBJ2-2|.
CASSLVLARAGELFF
TGTGCCAGCAGCTTAGTATTGGCCCGGGCCGGGGAGCTGTTTTTT
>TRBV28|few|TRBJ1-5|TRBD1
CASSFNRDRPQHF
TGTGCCAGCAGTTTCAACCGGGACAGGCCCCAGCATTTT
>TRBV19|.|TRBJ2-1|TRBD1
CASSLYPPGTGLNEQFF
TGTGCCAGTAGTCTTTACCCCCCCGGGACAGGGTTGAATGAGCAGTTCTTC
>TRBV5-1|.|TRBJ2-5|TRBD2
CASSQGLAGGVETQYF
TGCGCCAGCAGCCAGGGACTAGCGGGAGGAGTAGAGACCCAGTACTTC
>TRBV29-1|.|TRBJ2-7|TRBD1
CSVDQTGAYEQYF
TGCAGCGTGGACCAGACAGGGGCGTACGAGCAGTACTTC
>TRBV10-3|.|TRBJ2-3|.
CAISAPEFTGTDTQYF
TGTGCCATCAGTGCCCCGGAGTTCACTGGAACAGATACGCAGTATTTT
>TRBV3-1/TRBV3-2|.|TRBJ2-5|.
CASTSRGETQYF
TGTGCCAGCACTAGCCGGGGTGAGACCCAGTACTTC
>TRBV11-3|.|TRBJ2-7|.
CASSLGLLGEQYF
TGTGCCAGCAGCTTGGGACTCCTAGGCGAGCAGTACTTC
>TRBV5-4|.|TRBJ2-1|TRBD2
CASSGTGTSGGLYNEQFF
TGTGCCAGCAGCGGAACCGGGACTAGCGGAGGGCTTTACAATGAGCAGTTCTTC
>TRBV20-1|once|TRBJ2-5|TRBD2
CSARGLAGGKPQETQYF
TGCAGTGCTCGTGGACTAGCGGGAGGGAAACCTCAAGAGACCCAGTACTTC
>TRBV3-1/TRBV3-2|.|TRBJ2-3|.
CASSQGGADTQYF
TGTGCCAGCAGCCAAGGCGGGGCAGATACGCAGTATTTT
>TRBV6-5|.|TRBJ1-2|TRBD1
CASSRDRERNYGYTF
TGTGCCAGCAGTAGGGACAGGGAGAGAAACTATGGCTACACCTTC
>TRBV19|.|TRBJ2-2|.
CATGWTTNTGELFF
TGTGCCACTGGCTGGACAACGAACACCGGGGAGCTGTTTTTT
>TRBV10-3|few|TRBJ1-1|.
CAIRQSRDSMNTEAFF
TGTGCCATCCGACAGTCCAGGGACTCTATGAACACTGAAGCTTTCTTT
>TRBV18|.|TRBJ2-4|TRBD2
CASSPGVLAGGQNIQYF
TGTGCCAGCTCACCAGGAGTACTAGCGGGAGGACAAAACATTCAGTACTTC
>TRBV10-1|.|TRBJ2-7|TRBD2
CASSPGTGTSSSEQYF
TGCGCCAGCAGCCCAGGCACCGGGACTAGCTCCTCCGAGCAGTACTTC
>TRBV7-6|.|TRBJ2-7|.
CASSATPGLNYEQYF
TGTGCCAGCAGCGCAACTCCGGGACTGAACTACGAGCAGTACTTC
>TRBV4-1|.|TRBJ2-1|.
CASSQAATTPGEQFF
TGCGCCAGCAGCCAAGCGGCCACGACCCCCGGGGAGCAGTTCTTC
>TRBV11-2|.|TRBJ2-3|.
CASSSSPQDTQYF
TGTGCCAGCAGCTCTAGCCCGCAGGATACGCAGTATTTT
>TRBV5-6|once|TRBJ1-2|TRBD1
CASSLDRGDYTF
TGTGCCAGCAGCTTGGACAGGGGGGACTACACCTTC
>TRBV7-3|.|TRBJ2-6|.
CASSDSSGANVLTF
TGTGCCAGCAGCGACAGCTCTGGGGCCAACGTCCTGACTTTC